These 11 T cell receptor beta chains share one sample of origin, sequenced in a study of patients and donors after allogeneic stem cell transplantation. TCRdb redid the calling of the RT-PCR reads with MiXCR, one entry per CDR3 protein. The data contain about 2,200 distinct CDR3 sequences, roughly 33% of them singletons. The specimen sequenced was blood, either unsorted or a sorted T cell fraction (not recorded which). The receptors stem from a human donor who was either an allogeneic HSCT recipient or a stem cell or donor lymphocyte infusion donor (not recorded which). It is not recorded whose cells these are; they may come from a transplant donor.

J is TRBJ2-5 and V is TRBV10-1; D is uncertain. The V gene's germline CDR1 is WNHNN and CDR2 SYGVQD (reference sequence). V lost 8 bases to trimming and J lost 1 base, with 11 bases between them. The CDR3 totals 13 residues. DNA for the CDR3: TGCGCCAGCTCCGCGTGGGGCCAAGAGACCCAGTACTTC. This codes for CASSAWGQETQYF.

This CDR3 is CATGVVNYGYTF. DNA of the CDR3: TGCGCCACCGGGGTTGTTAACTATGGCTACACCTTC. The chain links TRBV5-1 to TRBJ1-2; D gene unclear. V lost 9 bases and J lost 1, with 10 bases in between. The CDR3 is 12 residues long. Per the germline V gene, CDR1 is SGHRS and CDR2 is YFSETQ.

In its sample, this clonotype is large. V usage is TRBV20-1 and J usage is TRBJ2-1; 7 nucleotides line up with TRBD2. Trimming removed 6 bases from V and 0 bases from J; junction bases left unmatched: 11. The CDR3 spans 16 residues. Germline CDR1 is DFQATT and CDR2 is SNEGSKA (reference sequence). CDR3 sequence (DNA): TGCAGTGCCTGGGAGCTCCGCGGGAGCTCCTACAATGAGCAGTTCTTC. It translates to CSAWELRGSSYNEQFF.

A few counts support this clonotype. One junction end disagrees with the germline gene, perhaps due to a read error. The chain links TRBV10-2 to TRBJ1-2; 7 bases map to TRBD1. The CDR3 length is 15 residues. Germline CDR1 is WSHSY and CDR2 is SAAADI. The CDR3 DNA follows: TGCGCCACCAGAGAACCGGGACAGCCCTCCTATGGCTACATCTTC. This gives the protein CATREPGQPSYGYIF.

The count of this clonotype is one. The chain uses TRBV20-1 and TRBJ1-1, with a possible D match to TRBD1 (5 bases). This CDR3 spans 13 amino acids. From germline, CDR1 is DFQATT and CDR2 SNEGSKA (reference sequence). V lost 3 bases and J 6 bases, leaving 14 bases between the germline ends. CDR3 DNA sequence: TGCAGTGCTAGCCCTACGGGGGGGGCTGAAGCTTTCTTT. Protein product: CSASPTGGAEAFF.

This clonotype was seen a few times. The chain uses TRBV4-1 and TRBJ2-1; the D gene is possibly TRBD1 (6 bases). With 2 bases removed from V and 9 bases from J, the gap between germline ends came to 11 bases. The CDR3 is 13 amino acids. Germline-derived CDR1 and CDR2 are MGHRA and YSYEKL. The CDR3: CASSQTGSFEQFF. For the CDR3, the DNA is TGCGCCAGCAGCCAAACAGGGTCTTTTGAGCAGTTCTTC.

This clonotype has only a few counts. This rearrangement joins TRBV4-2 to TRBJ2-7; no reliable D call. V was trimmed by 1 base and J by 6 bases, leaving 10 bases between them. This CDR3 contains 13 residues. The germline CDR1 and CDR2 sequences are LGHNA and YNFKEQ. CDR3 sequence (DNA): TGTGCCAGCAGCCAAGGAACTCTCGGCGAGCAGTACTTC. Amino acid sequence: CASSQGTLGEQYF.

This clonotype was counted between two and nine times. V gene TRBV11-3 combines with J gene TRBJ2-3; D gene unclear. This CDR3 region has 12 residues. V was shortened by 5 bases and J by 6 bases, with 9 bases between the two germline ends. Germline loops: CDR1 SGHNT, CDR2 YENEEA. In nucleotides, the CDR3 is TGTGCCAGCAGCAAGCCCGGGGATACGCAGTATTTT. As protein: CASSKPGDTQYF.

The chain carries TRBV6-1 and TRBJ1-5, with TRBD1 matching over 9 bases. The CDR3 is 15 residues long. V shed 5 bases, J shed 6 bases, and the junction held 8 bases outside the gene matches. Germline assignment: CDR1 MNHNS and CDR2 SASEGT. The CDR3, as DNA: TGTGCCAGCAGTCTGGGACAGGGCTTGGGTCAGCCCCAGCATTTT. It is translated as CASSLGQGLGQPQHF.

The genes are TRBV2 and TRBJ2-1; 10 bases line up with TRBD2. The J segment lost 10 bases and the V segment lost 5 bases, leaving 2 bases of the junction unmatched. CDR3 length: 12 amino acids. Germline loops: CDR1 SNHLY, CDR2 FYNNEI. The CDR3 reads CASSLAGEEQFF. CDR3 DNA sequence: TGTGCCAGCAGTCTAGCGGGAGAAGAGCAGTTCTTC.

In this sample, this clonotype turned up a few times. The chain has TRBV7-9 and TRBJ2-1, with TRBD2 matching 7 bases. The length of the CDR3 is 14 residues. CDR1 SEHNR and CDR2 FQNEAQ come from the germline V gene (reference sequence). V lost 7 bases and J lost 3; bases outside the gene matches: 6. The CDR3 DNA is TGTGCCAGCACCGGAGCGGGAAGCTACAATGAGCAGTTCTTC. Encoded protein: CASTGAGSYNEQFF.